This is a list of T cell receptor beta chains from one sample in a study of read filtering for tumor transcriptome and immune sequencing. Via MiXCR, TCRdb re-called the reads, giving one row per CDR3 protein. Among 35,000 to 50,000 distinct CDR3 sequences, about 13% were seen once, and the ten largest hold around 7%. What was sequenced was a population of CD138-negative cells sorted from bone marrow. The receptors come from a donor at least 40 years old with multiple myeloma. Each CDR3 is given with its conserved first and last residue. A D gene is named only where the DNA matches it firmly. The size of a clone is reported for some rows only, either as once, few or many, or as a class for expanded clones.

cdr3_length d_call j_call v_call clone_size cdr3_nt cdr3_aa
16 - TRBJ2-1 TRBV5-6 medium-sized TGTGCCAGCAGCCCCGTCGGAGGCGCGGTAAACAATGAGCAGTTCTTC CASSPVGGAVNNEQFF
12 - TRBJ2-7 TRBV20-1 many TGCAGTGCTAGGGTGTGGTCTAGCGAGCAGTACTTC CSARVWSSEQYF
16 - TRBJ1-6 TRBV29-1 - TGCAGCGTTGAAGATTTGTGGGGAAGTTCACATTCACCCCTCCACTTT CSVEDLWGSSHSPLHF
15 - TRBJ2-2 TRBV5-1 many TGCGCCAGCAGCCCGACCCAGGGATCGTCCGGGGAGCTGTTTTTT CASSPTQGSSGELFF
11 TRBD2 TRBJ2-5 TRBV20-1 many TGCAGTGCTAGTATAGCGGGGGCCCAGTACTTC CSASIAGAQYF
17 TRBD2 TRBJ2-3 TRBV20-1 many TGCAGTGCTCCCCCGGTCTCTAGCGGGCTAAGCACAGATACGCAGTATTTT CSAPPVSSGLSTDTQYF
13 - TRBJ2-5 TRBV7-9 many TGTGCCAGCAGCGTCCCGGGGTCGGAGACCCAGTACTTC CASSVPGSETQYF
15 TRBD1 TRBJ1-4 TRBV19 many TGTGCCAGTAGTCCGGACAGGGTCGGAGGAGAAAAACTGTTTTTT CASSPDRVGGEKLFF
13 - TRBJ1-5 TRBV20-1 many TGCAGTGCTAGAGACTCACGGGGCCAGCCCCAGCATTTT CSARDSRGQPQHF
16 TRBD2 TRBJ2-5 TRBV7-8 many TGTGCCAGCAGCTCCGAGCGGGGGGCCGTTCAAGAGACCCAGTACTTC CASSSERGAVQETQYF
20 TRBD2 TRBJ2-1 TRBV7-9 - TGTGCCAGCAGCGGGGGGGGGGTCTCTTATTCGGTTGACTCCTACAATGAGCAGTTCTTC CASSGGGVSYSVDSYNEQFF
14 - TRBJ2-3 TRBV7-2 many TGTGCCAGCAGCTCACTTCCAGGCACAGATACGCAGTATTTT CASSSLPGTDTQYF
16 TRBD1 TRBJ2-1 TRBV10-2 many TGCGCCAGCCGTCCTGCCCAGGGGGTTACCTACAATGAGCAGTTCTTC CASRPAQGVTYNEQFF
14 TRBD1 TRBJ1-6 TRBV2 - TGTGCCCGCAGCGTGACAGGGAGCGGATCACCCCTCCACTTT CARSVTGSGSPLHF
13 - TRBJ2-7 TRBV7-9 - TGTGCCAGCAGCTTATCTCAGATCTACGAGCAGTACTTC CASSLSQIYEQYF
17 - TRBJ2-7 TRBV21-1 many TGTGCCAGCAGCAAAGAAGGCCCTCTAGCGGGAGTCTACGAGCAGTACTTC CASSKEGPLAGVYEQYF
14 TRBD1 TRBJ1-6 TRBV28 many TGTGCCAGCAGCCACCGGGACAGCAATTCACCCCTCCACTTT CASSHRDSNSPLHF
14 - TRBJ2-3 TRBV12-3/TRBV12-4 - TGTGCCAGCAGCAATGAGCTAGCTTCAGGTACGCAGTATTTT CASSNELASGTQYF
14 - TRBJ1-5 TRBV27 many TGTGCCAGCAGGGAAGCAGAAAGCAATCAGCCCCAGCGTTTT CASREAESNQPQRF
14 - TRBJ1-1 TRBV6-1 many TGTGCCAGCAGTGTCTCCGAGGGCAACACTGAAGCTTTCTTT CASSVSEGNTEAFF
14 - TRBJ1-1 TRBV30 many TGTGCCCGCCGACCCTGGGGGTCGAACACTGAAGCTTTCTTT CARRPWGSNTEAFF
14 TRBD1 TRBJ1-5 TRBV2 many TGTGCCAGCAGTGAATGGACAGGCGGTGAGCCCCAGCATTTT CASSEWTGGEPQHF
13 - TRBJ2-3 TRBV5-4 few TGTGCCAGCAGCCTCCTGACGGGCGATACGCCGTATTTT CASSLLTGDTPYF
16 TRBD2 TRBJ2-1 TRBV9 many TGTGCCAGCAGCGCCGTAGCGGGAGGGCCGGAAGTTAAGCAGTTCTTC CASSAVAGGPEVKQFF
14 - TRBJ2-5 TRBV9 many TGTGCCAGCAGCGTTCAAGGACAGCAAGAGACCCAGTACTTC CASSVQGQQETQYF
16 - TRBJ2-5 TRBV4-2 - TGTGCCAGCAGCCAAGATTTCCTGGAGGGCGGGGAGACCCAGTACTTC CASSQDFLEGGETQYF
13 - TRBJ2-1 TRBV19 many TGTGCCAGTAGTATATGGAACTACAATGAGCAGTTCTTC CASSIWNYNEQFF
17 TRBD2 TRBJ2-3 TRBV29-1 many TGCAGCGTTCTTCAATCAGCGGGAGGTTATAGCACAGATACGCAGTATTTT CSVLQSAGGYSTDTQYF
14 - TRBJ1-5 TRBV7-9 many TGTGCCAGCAGCTTAGGATATAGCAATCAGCCCCAGCATTTT CASSLGYSNQPQHF
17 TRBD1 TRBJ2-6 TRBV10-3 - TGTGCCATCAGTCTCAGACAGGGGGCCTCTGGGGCCAACGTCCTGACTTTC CAISLRQGASGANVLTF
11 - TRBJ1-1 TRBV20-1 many TGCAGTGAGGGGGTGAACACTGAAGCTTTCTTT CSEGVNTEAFF
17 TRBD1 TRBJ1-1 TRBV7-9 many TGTGCCAGCAGCTCTCGTCCCGGGACAGGGAGAGGCACTGAAGCTTTCTTT CASSSRPGTGRGTEAFF
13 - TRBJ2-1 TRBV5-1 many TGCGCCAGCATCCCGGGAGTAGGCAATGAGCAGTTCTTC CASIPGVGNEQFF
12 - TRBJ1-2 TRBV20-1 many TGCAGTGGATCGACGTCGAACTATGGCTACACCTTC CSGSTSNYGYTF